The rows below give T cell receptor beta chains drawn from one sample of a study of tacrolimus-resistant gene-edited T cells for transplant recipients. Using immunoSEQ multiplex PCR, the repertoire was profiled, and TCRdb retains in-frame clones only, with some absent. The table shows under 850 clones, with 46% occurring only once. The sequenced material came from a CMV-specific product grown in culture. These receptors were obtained from a human donor in good health, a blood donor. Each CDR3 is given with its conserved first and last residue. The D gene is left open where the match is weak. Size is stated for part of the rows, as once, few or many counts, or as a class when the clone is expanded.

>NA|TRBV9|TRBJ2-4|NA
CASSVDQLNIQYF
TGTGCCAGCAGCGTAGATCAACTAAACATTCAGTACTTC
>NA|TRBV20-1|TRBJ2-6|NA
CSASPGAGANVLTF
TGCAGTGCTAGTCCGGGAGCTGGGGCCAACGTCCTGACTTTC
>NA|TRBV30|TRBJ1-5|NA
CAWSTGGRNQPQHF
TGTGCCTGGAGTACCGGGGGGCGCAATCAGCCCCAGCATTTT
>NA|TRBV28|TRBJ1-2|NA
CASSWGSSDYGYTF
TGTGCCAGCAGTTGGGGCAGTTCCGACTATGGCTACACCTTC
>TRBD1|TRBV7-8|TRBJ1-2|few
CASSMDRMGSWGYTF
TGTGCCAGCAGCATGGACAGGATGGGTTCGTGGGGCTACACCTTC
>NA|TRBV9|TRBJ2-3|few
CASSVSPDTQYF
TGTGCCAGCAGCGTTAGCCCAGATACGCAGTATTTT
>TRBD1|TRBV6-4|TRBJ2-2|NA
CASSARTGNTGELFF
TGTGCCAGCAGCGCAAGGACAGGGAACACCGGGGAGCTGTTTTTT
>NA|TRBV6-5|TRBJ2-6|few
CASTRGVGANVLTF
TGTGCCAGCACGAGGGGCGTTGGGGCCAACGTCCTGACTTTC
>NA|TRBV4-3|TRBJ2-3|NA
CASSQEGGGPSTDTQYF
TGCGCCAGCAGCCAAGAGGGAGGGGGGCCATCCACAGATACGCAGTATTTT
>TRBD1|TRBV11-2|TRBJ2-1|NA
CASSPGTVAYNEQFF
TGTGCCAGCAGCCCTGGGACAGTCGCCTACAATGAGCAGTTCTTC
>NA|TRBV2|TRBJ1-5|NA
CASSTSGGGQPQHF
TGTGCCAGCAGTACCTCGGGAGGAGGTCAGCCCCAGCATTTT
>TRBD1|TRBV10-3|TRBJ1-2|NA
CAISPGDLGQGHSYGYTF
TGTGCCATCAGTCCGGGGGATCTAGGACAGGGCCATTCATATGGCTACACCTTC
>NA|TRBV30|TRBJ2-1|few
CAWGPSLDEQFF
TGTGCCTGGGGGCCGAGTTTGGATGAGCAGTTCTTC
>NA|TRBV10-3|TRBJ2-1|few
CATQVQSSYNEQFF
TGTGCCACCCAAGTACAGAGCTCCTACAATGAGCAGTTCTTC
>NA|TRBV6-5|TRBJ1-1|NA
CASSRREFDEAFF
TGTGCCAGCAGTCGGAGGGAATTTGATGAAGCTTTCTTT
>TRBD1|TRBV20-1|TRBJ2-4|NA
CSASDGTGRNIQYF
TGCAGTGCTAGTGACGGGACAGGGAGAAACATTCAGTACTTC
>NA|TRBV6-2/TRBV6-3|TRBJ1-5|NA
CASSPGRDNQPQHF
TGTGCCAGCAGTCCAGGACGGGACAATCAGCCCCAGCATTTT
>NA|TRBV2|TRBJ2-5|few
CASSEGGVAQETQYF
TGTGCCAGCAGTGAAGGCGGGGTAGCCCAGGAGACCCAGTACTTC
>TRBD2|TRBV10-3|TRBJ2-1|NA
CAISEMTSGVNEQFF
TGTGCCATCAGTGAAATGACTAGCGGGGTCAATGAGCAGTTCTTC
>TRBD1|TRBV10-3|TRBJ2-3|NA
CAISPPQRLTGEADTQYF
TGTGCCATCAGTCCGCCCCAAAGATTGACAGGGGAGGCAGATACGCAGTATTTT
>TRBD1|TRBV9|TRBJ1-6|NA
CASSSDREGGLFYNSPLHF
TGTGCCAGCAGCTCGGACAGGGAAGGGGGCCTTTTCTATAATTCACCCCTCCACTTT
>NA|TRBV19|TRBJ2-1|NA
CASSDARSLYNEQFF
TGTGCCAGTAGTGACGCCAGGTCCCTCTACAATGAGCAGTTCTTC